A single T cell receptor (beta chain) is shown here with its context. As yet, its antigen is unknown. These data are taken from a study of radiation and T cells in renal cell carcinoma. Study-wide points: In blood, top tumor clones expanded by 2 weeks, shrinking by 4. Without pretreatment biopsies, baseline tumor clonotype presence was undetermined.

Assay used: immunoSEQ multiplex PCR; TCRdb lists only in-frame clones, some missing. This sample carries some 75,000 clones, more than 75% of them seen once, and the ten largest clones take nearly 6%. V was shortened by 1 base and J by 0 bases, with 18 bases between the two germline ends. The CDR3 sequence is 19 residues long. The germline V gene has CDR1 SGHDN and CDR2 FVKESK. Sample time point: blood 2 weeks post-SBRT. Treatment defined: 15 Gy SBRT to primary tumor, nephrectomy 4 weeks later. Radiation-treated patients gave blood at baseline, week 2 and week 4. This renal cell carcinoma was of the clear cell type.

Material: blood, obtained from a patient whose treatment included radiotherapy and nephrectomy. The clonotype comes from a man between 60 and 75 years old with renal cell carcinoma. This chain uses TRBV14 with TRBJ1-4, with a tentative D call TRBD1 (6 bases). This CDR3 is CASSQGLGTHTATNEKLFF. The CDR3 nucleotides read TGTGCCAGCAGCCAAGGCCTCGGGACACACACGGCAACTAATGAAAAACTGTTTTTT.